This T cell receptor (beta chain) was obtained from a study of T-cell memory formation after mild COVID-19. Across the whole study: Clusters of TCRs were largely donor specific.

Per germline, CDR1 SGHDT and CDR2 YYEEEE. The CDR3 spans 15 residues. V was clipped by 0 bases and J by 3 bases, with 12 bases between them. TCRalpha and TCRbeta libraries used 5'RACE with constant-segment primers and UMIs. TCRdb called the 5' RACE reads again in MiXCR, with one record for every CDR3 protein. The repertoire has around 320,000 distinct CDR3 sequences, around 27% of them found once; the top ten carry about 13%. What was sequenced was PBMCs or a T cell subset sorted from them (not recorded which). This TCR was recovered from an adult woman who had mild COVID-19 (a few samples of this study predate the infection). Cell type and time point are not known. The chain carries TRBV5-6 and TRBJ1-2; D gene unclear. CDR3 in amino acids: CASSLGGQDYYGYTF. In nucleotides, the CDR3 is TGTGCCAGCAGCTTGGGAGGCCAGGACTACTATGGCTACACCTTC.